These 8 T cell receptor beta chains originate from one sample sequenced in a study of T cell repertoires in cytomegalovirus infection. TCRdb re-derived calls from the reads in MiXCR, one entry per CDR3 protein. The sample has 560,000 or so distinct CDR3 sequences, about 15% seen once; the top ten hold roughly a quarter. Sequencing used CD8+ T cells from PBMCs. The receptors stem from a human donor in good health (CMV status not recorded). Some clones in this sample may be carry-over from other donors' samples.

This clonotype was observed at least ten times. This sequence joins TRBV25-1 and TRBJ1-6, with TRBD1 matching over 10 bases. The trim removed 4 bases at V and 10 bases at J, leaving 7 bases unmatched. The CDR3 is 15 residues long. Germline CDR1 reads MGHDK; CDR2 reads SYGVNS. The CDR3 DNA follows: TGTGCCAGCAGTGGGGACAGGGGCGAGGGATCACCCCTCCACTTT. The encoded protein is CASSGDRGEGSPLHF.

This clonotype was counted only a few times. CDR3 sequence: CASSFRGLPSYNEQFF. Here the CDR3 DNA reads TGTGCCAGCAGTTTTAGGGGACTACCCTCCTACAATGAGCAGTTCTTC. V usage is TRBV28 and J usage is TRBJ2-1; 7 bases align to TRBD2. J lost 0 bases, V lost 3 bases, and 5 bases had no gene match. The CDR3 runs 16 residues. The germline gives CDR1 MDHEN, CDR2 SYDVKM. The full variable domain, rest sourced from reference TRBV28 and TRBJ2-1, is DVKVTQSSRYLVKRTGEKVFLECVQDMDHENMFWYRQDPGLGLRLIYFSYDVKMKEKGDIPEGYSVSREKKERFSLILESASTNQTSMYLCASSFRGLPSYNEQFFGPGTRLTVL.

This clonotype was counted between two and nine times. The V and J genes are TRBV5-1 and TRBJ2-7; 7 bases fit TRBD1. V shed 5 bases, J shed 1 base, and the junction held 3 bases outside the gene matches. This CDR3 spans 13 amino acids. CDR1 SGHRS and CDR2 YFSETQ come from the germline V gene. CDR3 amino acids: CASSEQGSYEQYF. CDR3 nucleotides: TGCGCCAGCAGTGAACAGGGGTCCTACGAGCAGTACTTC.

This clonotype has a handful of counts. The chain carries TRBV24-1 and TRBJ2-1, with D hard to call. Trimming left V 0 bases short and J 4 bases short, with 6 bases between. The CDR3 has 14 amino acids. CDR1 and CDR2 (germline): KGHDR, SFDVKD. This chain's CDR3 is CATSDLDEYNEQFF. CDR3 in DNA: TGTGCCACCAGTGATTTGGACGAGTACAATGAGCAGTTCTTC.

This rearrangement joins TRBV12-5 to TRBJ2-1, with D perhaps TRBD2 (6 bases). In germline, CDR1 is LGHNT, CDR2 FRNRAP. The CDR3 spans 14 residues. V gave up 4 bases and J gave up 3 bases, with 10 bases separating them. CDR3 DNA sequence: TGTGCTAGTGGTTCGGGAGCCCGCTACAATGAGCAGTTCTTC. Protein product: CASGSGARYNEQFF.

This clonotype was seen a handful of times. The rearrangement uses TRBV29-1 and TRBJ1-5; tentative D call: TRBD1 (5 bases). Trimming cost V 4 bases and J 3 bases, with 13 bases left between them. The CDR3 extends over 14 amino acids. The germline gives CDR1 SQVTM, CDR2 ANQGSEA. The chain's CDR3 is CSVVGDGFNQPQHF. The CDR3 DNA reads as TGCAGCGTTGTAGGGGACGGATTCAATCAGCCCCAGCATTTT.

This clonotype was seen repeatedly, ten times or more. The chain employs TRBV27 and TRBJ2-1, with TRBD1 identical over 9 bases. V shed 4 bases, J shed 4 bases, and the junction held 5 bases outside the gene matches. In germline, CDR1 is MNHEY, CDR2 SMNVEV (reference sequence). CDR3 length: 15 residues. CDR3 nucleotides: TGTGCCAGCAGTTCCCGACAGGGGGGGTACAATGAGCAGTTCTTC. It translates to CASSSRQGGYNEQFF.

V usage is TRBV5-1 and J usage is TRBJ1-2; 8 nucleotides match TRBD1. The CDR3 consists of 17 residues. Looked up from germline, CDR1 is SGHRS and CDR2 is YFSETQ. The trim removed 0 bases at V and 3 bases at J, leaving 10 bases unmatched. CDR3 protein: CASSLALMDRVDYGYTF. The CDR3 nucleotides are TGCGCCAGCAGCTTGGCCCTAATGGACAGGGTGGACTATGGCTACACCTTC.